The clone carrying this T cell receptor (beta chain) was seen a single time. Its antigen is unknown. V shed 4 bases and J shed 6 bases, with 16 bases lying between them. CDR1 is SEHNR, CDR2 FQNEAQ, per germline (reference sequence). This CDR3 is built from 14 residues. PCR amplification relied on 60 Vbeta primers (plus 13 Jbeta primers). The repertoire was sequenced with immunoSEQ multiplex PCR; TCRdb's copy has only in-frame clones and lacks some. The sample contains about 140,000 clones, 80% of which appear only once. The entry originates in a study of cytomegalovirus exposure and HLA in healthy donors. Findings and caveats of the study: Later analysis showed TCR association rates varying by HLA locus, highest for DRB1 and lowest for HLA-C.

The specimen sequenced was PBMCs. The TCR originated in a man aged 35-49 years in good health and CMV-seropositive. The chain carries TRBV7-9 and TRBJ2-7; D might be TRBD2 (6 bases). The CDR3 loop is CASSSRGISGEQYF. The CDR3 DNA is TGTGCCAGCAGCTCCCGAGGTATTAGCGGCGAGCAGTACTTC.